The entry that follows covers one T cell receptor (beta chain) sequence. The CDR3 loop spans 10 amino acids. Trimming took 6 bases from V and 10 from J, leaving 12 bases between them. CDR1 and CDR2 (germline): DFQATT, SNEGSKA (reference sequence). The repertoire was sequenced with immunoSEQ multiplex PCR; TCRdb's copy has only in-frame clones and lacks some. The table lists roughly 35,000 clones, more than 80% of them singletons. This sample was taken from a study of T cells in localized non-small cell lung cancer. Sample: peripheral blood, taken before any cancer treatment. The receptor was isolated from a female donor aged 60 or older with stage I lung adenocarcinoma. The V and J genes are TRBV20-1 and TRBJ1-1; D gene uncertain. In nucleotides, the CDR3 is TGCAGTGCAACGGAGGCGAGAGCTTTCTTT. Its protein product is CSATEARAFF.